This T cell receptor beta chain comes out of a study of blood T cell repertoires in COVID-19 (dated by TCRdb to about 2020). Concerning the study at large: Collaborator samples came from the United States, Italy and Spain and covered acute and convalescent phases of COVID-19. The material from the prospective study consisted of cDNA or gDNA derived from T cells, B-cell-depleted T cells, or PBMCs. The dataset comprised deeply sampled blood TCRbeta repertoires from subjects exposed to, actively infected with, or recovered from COVID-19. The repertoires were released in a freely available public database intended as a resource for research on the immune response to SARS-CoV-2. Samples were obtained from the ongoing ImmuneRACE study (first 160 participants) and from 1,254 subjects provided by 6 global collaborators. Nearly every sample came with metadata listing a de-identified subject ID, COVID-19 status, age in years and sex. Where available, HLA class I and class II types were taken from metadata supplied by the sample provider and were not determined by assay-based typing. Paper-wide results and their limitations: The quantity of clinical and demographic metadata differed by source and by participant and was supplied without curation.

The collaborating institutions used their own protocols to collect whole blood in K2EDTA tubes. For TCRbeta analysis, collaborator samples were shipped as frozen whole blood, as isolated PBMCs, or as DNA extracted from either sample type. V and J are truncated by 4 bases and 5 bases respectively, leaving an intervening sequence of 11 bases. Counted from cysteine to phenylalanine, this CDR3 has 13 amino acids. Only the CDR3 portion is preserved as DNA: 39 bases, with reading frame beginning at the first base. The germline V gene (reference sequence) supplies CDR1 LGHDT and CDR2 YNNKEL. The immunoSEQ Assay, a bias-controlled multiplex PCR, was used to amplify TCRbeta CDR3 regions from genomic DNA. The published analysis was carried out like this. Within the assay, amplification of reference gene primers was used to estimate how many nucleated cells each sample contained. To quantify the absolute abundance of each unique TCRbeta CDR3 rearrangement, sequence reads were collapsed and filtered. For each sample, productive Simpson clonality was calculated as the square root of Simpson's diversity index across productive rearrangements. TCRdb re-hosts the immuneACCESS table, in-frame sequences only. Its copies lack some clones; in the studies checked, an unresolved V gene accounts for under half of them, and the cause for the rest is not known. That table gives V, J and clone size, and the DNA gave D and trimming. The sample data list tens of thousands of clones, and about 80% of these were observed just once. Clones ranked in the top ten supply more than 20% of the sample.

This clone has just one count. This receptor's antigen is unknown. One base away there is no much larger clone; base qualities are not given. This receptor was obtained from a man between 60 and 70 years old with active or convalescent COVID-19. Sequencing used peripheral blood. This chain joins TRBV3-1 (or the pseudogene TRBV3-2) to TRBJ1-1, with the D segment identity uncertain. DNA sequence: TGTGCCAGCAGCCCAAGACCGGAGACTGAAGCTTTCTTT. Translated, this is CASSPRPETEAFF.